This record covers a single T cell receptor beta chain. What it recognizes is unknown. In the PCR, 60 Vbeta and 13 Jbeta primers were used. Here immunoSEQ multiplex PCR was the method, and the copy in TCRdb shows in-frame clones only, minus some. The data hold approximately 220,000 clones, with over 80% observed a single time. This CDR3 contains 11 residues. Germline loops: CDR1 ENHRY, CDR2 SYGVKD. V was pared by 4 bases and J by 12 bases, with 5 bases of the junction left unmatched. These data come from a study of cytomegalovirus exposure and HLA in healthy donors. Broader study findings: Around 160 TCR beta chains were listed as cytomegalovirus-associated.

Each of the donors was a healthy bone marrow donor. The sample comprised PBMCs. The chain carries TRBV10-3 and TRBJ1-1; 7 nucleotides align to TRBD1. The receptor's source is a boy between 2 and 10 years old in good health and CMV-seronegative. This CDR3 is CAISAGQFPFF. The CDR3 DNA reads as TGTGCCATCAGTGCGGGACAGTTCCCTTTCTTT.